The following is a T cell receptor beta chain sequence with its context. This clone was picked up a small number of times. The antigen it recognizes is unknown. Base qualities are not recorded, but no much larger clone differs from it by a single base. The data were obtained in a study of radiation and T cells in renal cell carcinoma (TCRdb year 2020). Background on the whole study: The samples were obtained from a clinical trial, where primary renal cell carcinomas were treated with 15 Gy stereotactic body radiation therapy and then removed by nephrectomy 4 weeks afterward. In total, some 50 samples, comprising approximately 25 tumors and approximately 27 peripheral blood samples, were subjected to TCR beta sequencing. Across all 53 samples, 4,016,671 unique CDR3 nucleotide sequences, encoding 2,658,974 unique CDR3 amino acid sequences, were identified. Study-wide conclusions, independent of this receptor: Tracking of blood repertoire dynamics stopped at approximately 4 weeks after treatment, with no follow-up past that point. No pretreatment tumor biopsies were available, so the baseline intratumoral presence of clonotypes could not be determined. With a single-armed trial design, the study had no way to address how radiation dose or scheduling affects the TCR repertoire. Top tumor clonotypes rose in blood from baseline to 2 weeks post-radiation, then contracted by 4 weeks, suggesting transient expansion of tumor-resident clones.

At the junction V is shortened by 6 bases and J by 3 bases, with 14 bases in between. Per the germline V gene (reference sequence), SEHNR is the CDR1 and FQNEAQ is the CDR2. Including cysteine and phenylalanine, the CDR3 has 14 amino acids. The CDR3 DNA has 42 bases and is translated from base 1. The meaning of the sample's time point label: baseline pretreatment blood. The treatment or condition tag for this specimen amounts to: 15 Gy SBRT to primary tumor, nephrectomy 4 weeks later. Serial peripheral blood from radiation-treated patients was sampled at baseline, 2 weeks and 4 weeks after SBRT to track tumor-enriched clonotypes. Renal cell carcinoma with clear cell pathology was present in all patients. The QIAamp DNA Blood Mini Kit (Qiagen) was used to prepare genomic DNA for TCR sequencing. The analyses included just those samples that passed every quality control check. TCR beta libraries were generated from genomic DNA with the immunoSEQ kit, following the manufacturer's recommendations. To prepare libraries, a first multiplex PCR with proprietary primers was run, followed by a second PCR that added unique barcodes, and a bead cleanup was done after each round. A kit-provided positive control reaction and a negative control reaction were included in every sample batch. The final libraries were assessed on an Agilent 4200 TapeStation D1000 ScreenTape, pooled by volume, and quantified by qPCR. Sequencing ran on an Illumina NextSeq500 with a MidOutput 150-cycle cartridge, using 156 Read1 and 15 Index1 cycles with kit custom primers. The pooled library was loaded at roughly 0.92 pM with an approximately 21% PhiX control spike-in. The authors' pipeline ran thus. Vendor-processed data were analyzed in R, and a clonotype was defined as all T cells sharing the same CDR3 nucleotide sequence. In the clone abundance analyses, frequencies were normalized to the 10,000 most abundant clones in each sample. Before analysis, public T cell clones were removed, and these numbered fewer than five per sample on average. An abundance difference of at least 32-fold between compartments was the criterion for calling clonotypes tumor-enriched or baseline blood-enriched. A beta-binomial differential abundance model was used to identify clonotypes that were expanded or contracted between blood time points. Tumor-blood repertoire similarity was measured with the Baroni-Urbani and Buser coefficient, and groups were compared using two-tailed Wilcoxon tests in R. Here the immuneACCESS table is served through TCRdb, limited to in-frame sequences with V and J called. Missing clones are a known gap in these copies; in checked studies unresolved V genes cover under half, and the rest lacks a known reason. V and J calls plus clone size are reproduced from that table; the DNA served to infer D and trimming. This sample holds tens of thousands of clones; roughly three quarters were observed only once. In total, the top ten clones hold 6% to 9.5% of the sample.

Sequences were derived from blood, sampled from a patient whose treatment included radiotherapy and nephrectomy. The rearrangement combines TRBV7-9 with TRBJ1-1, and TRBD1 may be the D gene, going by 5 matching bases. This receptor was identified in a man aged 55 to 69 with renal cell carcinoma. The DNA sequence is given as TGTGCCAGCAGTTGGGTTAGGGGCGACACTGAAGCTTTCTTT. This translates into CASSWVRGDTEAFF.